This T cell receptor (beta chain) emerged from a study of T cells in Graves' hyperthyroidism and ophthalmopathy. Study-wide points: Ophthalmopathy, which appeared later, was predicted by the model a median around 6.5 months before onset.

With a duration under 2 months, the hyperthyroidism was newly diagnosed in patients aged 18 to 65. V trimming: 2 bases; J trimming: 2 bases; junction bases outside the gene matches: 5. Looked up from germline, CDR1 is MNHNS and CDR2 is SASEGT. The CDR3 extends over 15 amino acids. For this clonotype: Its antigen is unidentified.

The TCR beta CDR3 regions underwent amplification using RNA transcripts as the source. A set of HTBI primers served as the primers for a first-round RT-PCR of the TCR CDR3. TCRdb reanalysed the multiplex PCR reads using MiXCR and keeps one entry per CDR3 protein. This table has a few hundred thousand distinct CDR3 sequences, around 15% appearing once. The source of this sequence is a woman between 18 and 30 years old with Graves' hyperthyroidism. V and J are TRBV6-1 and TRBJ2-5; TRBD2 aligns across 7 bases. The source material was blood. The DNA for the CDR3 is TGTGCCAGCAGTGAAATGACGGGGGGACAAGAGACCCAGTACTTC. Translated, it gives CASSEMTGGQETQYF.